This T cell receptor (beta chain) was recovered during a study of T cells in Graves' hyperthyroidism and ophthalmopathy. Researchers amplified the TCR beta CDR3 regions from RNA transcripts. Carried out on the TCR CDR3, a first-round RT-PCR used the HTBI primer set. TCRdb recomputed calls from the multiplex PCR reads with MiXCR, one row per CDR3 protein. The data show roughly 280,000 distinct CDR3 sequences, roughly 22% seen once. There are 12 residues in the CDR3. Germline V gene data show CDR1 as MDHEN and CDR2 as SYDVKM. V gave up 8 bases and J gave up 4 bases, with 9 bases separating them. The rearrangement links TRBV28 to TRBJ1-5; maybe TRBD1 (6 bases). The clonotype comes from a man aged 25-45 years with Graves' ophthalmopathy. Source material: blood. This CDR3 is CASDQGNQPQHF. DNA of the CDR3: TGTGCCAGCGACCAGGGGAATCAGCCCCAGCATTTT.